The entry below gives a single T cell receptor beta chain sequence along with its context. The antigen this receptor binds is unknown. Base qualities are not provided; no much larger clone lies one nucleotide away. This sample is part of a study of blood T cells in healthy people across ages (dated by TCRdb to 2015 to 2017). Study-level background: In model experiments, template switching captured about one uniquely barcoded TCR beta cDNA molecule for every two T cells. For two donors (one aged 18 to 29 and one aged 80 or older), the study analyzed two additional independent replicas of 1 million unique cDNA reads from the same blood draw. The study measured age-related changes in TCR beta repertoire diversity using deep sequencing normalized with unique cDNA molecular identifiers. The donors were split into four age groups: young (average 16 years), middle-aged (around 40), aged (approximately 59) and long-lived (over 75). Donors of different ages were randomly distributed across sequencing lanes to avoid experimental bias.

Summary of the overall study and its limitations: Observed TCR beta diversity per million T cells fell roughly linearly with age, and a significant reduction was already apparent by age around 39. There was a strong correlation between observed TCR beta diversity and the percentage of naive T cells measured by flow cytometry. Compared with the aged group, the long-lived group had more naive CD4+ T cells, fewer expanded clones and increased TCR diversity, suggesting age selection. Bulk unsorted PBMC profiling prevented conclusive comparison of naive and antigen-experienced compartments. Donor CMV infection status was unknown, potentially confounding age-related changes in expanded clonotypes. Estimates of total diversity based on one million sequenced T cells were regarded as lower bounds and as underestimates.

From the cysteine through the phenylalanine, the CDR3 covers 14 amino acids. CDR3 DNA is the only sequence kept; it has 42 bases, read in frame from the first base. At the junction V is shortened by 3 bases and J by 0 bases, with 9 bases in between. As encoded in the germline V gene, CDR1 is SGHAT while CDR2 is FQNNGV. The library came from 5' RACE. The sample was run on an Illumina HiSeq 2500. A second PCR of about 6 to 12 cycles was performed with a sample-barcoded 5' primer and a J-beta primer mix. A template-switch 5' adaptor carrying 12 random nucleotides introduced a unique molecular identifier onto each TCR beta cDNA molecule. Each sample yielded at least 2.5 million CDR3-containing paired-end reads. The Mint cDNA synthesis kit, primed by a TRBC-specific oligonucleotide, was used to synthesize first-strand cDNA from all RNA. After uracil-DNA glycosylase treatment, a first 18-cycle PCR used universal primers M1SS and BC2_uni_R on all cDNA. As for how the authors treated the data: For normalization, 1 million high-quality reads were randomly selected from each sample, with every read carrying a distinct molecular identifier. Instead of being binned into consensus sequences, reads that shared molecular identifiers were thrown out. MiTCR, with a Q25 quality threshold and the strictest error-elimination algorithm, was used for CDR3 identification, clonotype clustering and error correction. A nonparametric unseen species model with Euler transformation was used to estimate a lower bound on total TCR beta diversity. TCRdb itself trimmed the public reads at Q25 with fastp, ran MiXCR and retained productive beta chains. Every CDR3 protein is listed once, alongside the most common genes and DNA of its rows. In this record, the V and J calls reflect TCRdb's handling and not the investigators' own analysis. The sample profile shows about 640,000 distinct CDR3 sequences; approximately 50% of them were found once. 30% to 45% of the sample is taken by the ten largest.

The roughly 39 donors, aged 6 to 90 years, were systemically healthy Caucasian individuals from Russia. About 9.8 milliliters of peripheral blood were drawn from each donor into EDTA-treated Vacutainer tubes. Ficoll-Paque density-gradient centrifugation was used to isolate PBMCs, with at least 6.5 million per sample. Total RNA, at least 6 micrograms per sample, was extracted from PBMCs with Trizol reagent. For every donor, flow cytometry on a PBMC aliquot measured the percentage of naive CD45RAhigh/CD27high T cells. The sequence was obtained from a man between 60 and 75 years old in good health. Sequenced input: blood. The rearrangement joined TRBV11-2 to TRBJ2-7, with the D call tentatively TRBD1 or TRBD2, each fitting 6 bases. In nucleotide form, the sequence is TGTGCCAGCAGCTTCGGGGGCCTCTCCTACGAGCAGTACTTC. It is translated as CASSFGGLSYEQYF.